Listed here are 26 T cell receptor beta chains from one sample, sequenced in a study of vaccination and CD4 T cells after COVID-19. Antigens for these TCRs are unknown. The Oncomine TCR Beta short-read assay was what sequenced the DNA obtained from cultured CD4+ T cells. Investigators obtained genomic DNA by extraction from cultured CD4+ T cells. TCRdb fed the PCR reads into MiXCR, producing one record per CDR3 protein. This table holds 9,500 or so distinct CDR3 sequences, around 30% found once. Sample treatment: approximately 10-day PBMC culture with coronavirus spike peptide pools or control peptides (ViraFEST assay). Harvesting of the unexposed donor's CD4+ T cells predated the COVID-19 pandemic (2011-2018). Sequenced sample: CD4+ T cells from blood, cultured in vitro. Source of these receptors: a human donor in good health.

This sequence joins TRBV5-4 and TRBJ2-3; 8 positions match TRBD1. V was clipped by 2 bases and J by 4 bases; unmatched bases: 3. The CDR3 consists of 14 residues. Germline loops: CDR1 SGHNT, CDR2 YYREEE (reference sequence). CDR3 nucleotide sequence: TGTGCCAGCAGCTTCGGACAGGGCCCAGATACGCAGTATTTT. Protein: CASSFGQGPDTQYF.

This clonotype was counted a few times. This rearrangement joins TRBV28 to TRBJ1-6, with TRBD1 matching 7 bases. The CDR3 spans 15 residues. The V gene's germline CDR1 is MDHEN and CDR2 SYDVKM. J lost 5 bases, V lost 2 bases, and 3 bases had no gene match. CDR3 residues: CASSLVRGNNSPLHF. The DNA of the CDR3 is TGTGCCAGCAGTTTAGTCAGGGGGAATAATTCACCCCTCCACTTT.

V gene TRBV19 combines with J gene TRBJ2-1, with D perhaps TRBD1 (6 bases). Germline assignment: CDR1 LNHDA and CDR2 SQIVND (reference sequence). The CDR3 runs 14 residues. The V and J ends lost 5 bases and 7 bases respectively, with 15 bases between them. Here the CDR3 reads CASSYGGLRNEQFF. The DNA for the CDR3 is TGTGCCAGTAGTTATGGGGGCCTGAGGAATGAGCAGTTCTTC.

This clonotype has a single count. The genes are TRBV5-3 and TRBJ2-1, with TRBD2 matching 7 bases. TRBV5-3 is an ORF, with its function uncertain. J lost 8 bases, V lost 4 bases, and 12 bases had no gene match. This CDR3 is built from 15 residues. As DNA, the CDR3 is TGTGCCAGAAGCGGAGGGACTACTCCTAGGGATGAGCAGTTCTTC. Protein product: CARSGGTTPRDEQFF.

This clonotype was detected only a few times. The chain joins TRBV19 to TRBJ1-2; 7 nucleotides align to TRBD1. The V gene's germline CDR1 is LNHDA and CDR2 SQIVND (reference sequence). Trimming took 6 bases from V and 2 from J; bases not matched to a gene: 3. The CDR3 has 13 residues. CDR3: CASRKGQNYGYTF. The CDR3 DNA sequence: TGTGCCAGTAGAAAGGGACAGAACTATGGCTACACCTTC. The complete variable domain, with remaining parts taken from reference TRBV19 and TRBJ1-2, reads DGGITQSPKYLFRKEGQNVTLSCEQNLNHDAMYWYRQDPGQGLRLIYYSQIVNDFQKGDIAEGYSVSREKKESFPLTVTSAQKNPTAFYLCASRKGQNYGYTFGSGTRLTVV.

This clonotype occurred a few times. The rearrangement uses TRBV20-1 and TRBJ2-3; TRBD2 matches 7 bases. This CDR3 is 13 amino acids long. Germline lookup yields CDR1 DFQATT and CDR2 SNEGSKA (reference sequence). After removal of 3 bases from V and 5 bases from J, the junction contained 5 bases not matched to a gene. The CDR3 region is CSASFLAGDTQYF. The CDR3 DNA sequence: TGCAGTGCTAGTTTCTTAGCGGGAGATACGCAGTATTTT.

The rearrangement uses TRBV10-3 and TRBJ2-1; 9 nucleotides align to TRBD2. The CDR3 length is 15 residues. V dropped 1 base and J dropped 8; count of bases not matched to a gene: 6. CDR1 is ENHRY, CDR2 SYGVKD, per germline. CDR3 sequence (DNA): TGTGCCATCAGTGAGTGGGCGGGAGGGGGATATGAGCAGTTCTTC. It yields the protein CAISEWAGGGYEQFF.

This clonotype was counted a few times. The CDR3 coding sequence is TGTGCCAGCAGTTACTCCCCTAGCTTTGGGGCCAACGTCCTGACTTTC. It specifies CASSYSPSFGANVLTF. V and J are TRBV6-5 and TRBJ2-6; the D gene is possibly TRBD2 (5 bases). The CDR3 runs to 16 residues. In germline, CDR1 is MNHEY, CDR2 SVGAGI. The V gene lost 0 bases and the J gene lost 3 bases, with 9 bases spanning the gap.

The V and J genes are TRBV19 and TRBJ2-1; 11 positions match TRBD2. After removal of 1 base from V and 7 bases from J, the junction contained 3 bases not matched to a gene. From germline, CDR1 is LNHDA and CDR2 SQIVND (reference sequence). CDR3 size: 15 residues. CDR3 bases: TGTGCCAGTAGTATAGCTAGCGGGAGGTTTAATGAGCAGTTCTTC. Its translation: CASSIASGRFNEQFF.

The V call is TRBV7-2, the J call TRBJ2-1, with a weak D call TRBD2 (6 bases). Germline V gene data show CDR1 as SGHTA and CDR2 as FQGNSA. V shed 5 bases and J shed 8 bases, with 16 bases lying between them. The CDR3 contains 14 residues. CDR3: CASSRRRGGYEQFF. The CDR3 coding sequence is TGTGCCAGCAGCCGACGGCGGGGCGGTTATGAGCAGTTCTTC. The entire variable domain, with the rest obtained from reference TRBV7-2 and TRBJ2-1, is as follows: GAGVSQSPSNKVTEKGKDVELRCDPISGHTALYWYRQSLGQGLEFLIYFQGNSAPDKSGLPSDRFSAERTGGSVSTLTIQRTQQEDSAVYLCASSRRRGGYEQFFGPGTRLTVL.

This clonotype was seen only a few times. The rearrangement links TRBV28 to TRBJ2-7; 7 bases agree with TRBD1. The V and J ends lost 6 bases and 3 bases, in that order; junction bases with no gene match: 8. The germline gives CDR1 MDHEN, CDR2 SYDVKM. This CDR3 spans 14 amino acids. The CDR3 DNA follows: TGTGCCAGCAGCCATCGACAGGGACGCTACGAGCAGTACTTC. This sequence encodes CASSHRQGRYEQYF.

Of note for this clonotype: One junction end does not reproduce the germline sequence, and a read error may be involved. The chain joins TRBV7-7 to TRBJ2-1, with D unresolved. CDR3 length: 12 residues. Germline V gives CDR1 SSHAT, CDR2 FNYEAQ (reference sequence). The CDR3 coding sequence is TGTGCTAGCAGCTTCGGATTTGGGGAGCAGTTCTTC. It yields the protein CASSFGFGEQFF.

The chain has TRBV9 and TRBJ2-5; 7 nucleotides line up with TRBD1. The CDR3 spans 14 residues. J gave up 5 bases and V 2 bases, and 6 bases lay outside the gene matches. Germline V gene sequence: CDR1 SGDLS, CDR2 YYNGEE. The CDR3 DNA sequence: TGTGCCAGCAGCGTCGGGACAGCAGGCGAGACCCAGTACTTC. Translation gives CASSVGTAGETQYF. The full variable domain, with the rest looked up from reference TRBV9 and TRBJ2-5, is DSGVTQTPKHLITATGQRVTLRCSPRSGDLSVYWYQQSLDQGLQFLIQYYNGEERAKGNILERFSAQQFPDLHSELNLSSLELGDSALYFCASSVGTAGETQYFGPGTRLLVL.

This clonotype was recorded a few times. The rearrangement uses TRBV20-1 and TRBJ2-4; 7 nucleotides agree with TRBD2. After removal of 6 bases from V and 3 bases from J, the junction contained 8 bases not matched to a gene. Germline V gene lookup returns CDR1 DFQATT and CDR2 SNEGSKA (reference sequence). The CDR3 is made up of 14 amino acids. CDR3 sequence: CSAPSLADKNIQYF. CDR3 sequence (DNA): TGCAGTGCGCCCTCCCTAGCGGACAAAAACATTCAGTACTTC.

The table lists this clonotype with a count of one. The J gene is TRBJ2-2, the V gene TRBV6-5; 11 positions agree with TRBD2. The trim removed 4 bases at V and 4 bases at J, leaving 5 bases unmatched. The CDR3 covers 16 residues. From germline, CDR1 is MNHEY and CDR2 SVGAGI. CDR3 region: CASSSITSGSTGELFF. CDR3 DNA sequence: TGTGCCAGCAGTTCCATTACTAGCGGGAGCACCGGGGAGCTGTTTTTT.

The chain is built from TRBV7-6 and TRBJ2-2; the D call may be TRBD1 or TRBD2 (5 bases each). V lost 5 bases and J lost 7, with 14 bases in between. Germline V gene lookup returns CDR1 SGHVS and CDR2 FNYEAQ. The CDR3 is 14 amino acids. The DNA of the CDR3 is TGTGCCAGCAGCCCCGGGACCCCCGGCGGGGAGCTGTTTTTT. Translated, it gives CASSPGTPGGELFF.

This clonotype has more than one count but fewer than ten. The chain joins TRBV7-9 to TRBJ2-3, with TRBD1 matching over 7 bases. Germline values: CDR1 SEHNR, CDR2 FQNEAQ (reference sequence). The CDR3 runs to 16 residues. The junction had 7 bases not matched to a gene; V was cut back by 4 bases and J by 0 bases. The CDR3 DNA is TGTGCCAGCAGCTCTCTCCTGACAGGGAGCACAGATACGCAGTATTTT. Encoded protein: CASSSLLTGSTDTQYF.

V gene TRBV28 combines with J gene TRBJ1-4; D might be TRBD1 (5 bases). V was trimmed by 10 bases and J by 8 bases, leaving 20 bases between them. Per the germline V gene, CDR1 is MDHEN and CDR2 is SYDVKM. This CDR3 comprises 14 residues. The CDR3 nucleotides read TGTGCCACCACAACCCGGGACCGAGCCGAAAAACTGTTTTTT. Translating gives CATTTRDRAEKLFF.

In its sample, this clonotype was seen a few times. The CDR3 DNA follows: TGCAGTGTTCCCCGATACGGGGTTTACGAGCAGTACTTC. It translates to CSVPRYGVYEQYF. The V call is TRBV20-1, the J call TRBJ2-7; tentatively, D is TRBD2 (5 bases). The CDR3 spans 13 residues. With 7 bases removed from V and 4 bases from J, the gap between germline ends came to 17 bases. In germline, CDR1 is DFQATT, CDR2 SNEGSKA (reference sequence).

The genes are TRBV27 and TRBJ1-4, with TRBD1 identical over 8 bases. The CDR3 is 15 amino acids. CDR1 and CDR2 (germline): MNHEY, SMNVEV (reference sequence). V dropped 5 bases and J dropped 7; count of bases not matched to a gene: 9. CDR3: CASSRVDRVSEKLFF. CDR3 DNA sequence: TGTGCCAGCAGTCGAGTGGACAGGGTCTCTGAAAAACTGTTTTTT.

The chain links TRBV27 to TRBJ2-1; TRBD1 aligns across 12 bases. The CDR3 extends over 14 amino acids. From germline, CDR1 is MNHEY and CDR2 SMNVEV (reference sequence). The trim removed 10 bases at V and 6 bases at J, leaving 7 bases unmatched. CDR3 DNA: TGTGCCACCAAGGGACAGGGGGCGGGCAATGAGCAGTTCTTC. Translation gives CATKGQGAGNEQFF.

This clonotype was recorded only once. The chain has TRBV29-1 and TRBJ2-1, with D perhaps given as TRBD1 or TRBD2 (5 bases each). Trimming cost V 4 bases and J 0 bases, with 7 bases left between them. The CDR3 totals 13 residues. In germline, CDR1 is SQVTM, CDR2 ANQGSEA. Here the CDR3 reads CSVAGSSYNEQFF. The DNA of the CDR3 is TGCAGCGTTGCAGGGAGCTCCTACAATGAGCAGTTCTTC.

CDR3 loop: CASSRGQSSYNSPLHF. CDR3 in DNA: TGTGCCAGCTCACGAGGCCAGAGCTCCTATAATTCACCCCTCCACTTT. The chain employs TRBV18 and TRBJ1-6; D unclear. The V gene's germline CDR1 is KGHSH and CDR2 LQKENI. CDR3 size: 16 residues. V was cut by 4 bases and J by 0 bases, with 10 bases left in between.

This chain uses TRBV20-1 with TRBJ2-3; 10 nucleotides line up with TRBD2. This CDR3 has 14 residues. V shed 1 base, J shed 6 bases, and the junction held 4 bases outside the gene matches. The germline V gene has CDR1 DFQATT and CDR2 SNEGSKA (reference sequence). DNA for the CDR3: TGCAGTGCTAGAGGAGCGGGAGGGATGGATACGCAGTATTTT. Translated, it gives CSARGAGGMDTQYF.

The genes are TRBV20-1 and TRBJ2-6, with 13 bases aligning to TRBD2. This CDR3 has 18 residues. V lost 2 bases, J lost 0 bases, and 4 bases stayed unmatched. Germline V lookup: CDR1 DFQATT, CDR2 SNEGSKA (reference sequence). The CDR3 nucleotides read TGCAGTGCTAGATCCGGGACTAGCGGGACCTCTGGGGCCAACGTCCTGACTTTC. It is translated as CSARSGTSGTSGANVLTF.

V gene TRBV5-4 combines with J gene TRBJ2-7; tentatively, D is TRBD2 (6 bases). Looked up from germline, CDR1 is SGHNT and CDR2 is YYREEE (reference sequence). Trimming took 4 bases from V and 0 from J, leaving 23 bases between them. The length of the CDR3 is 18 residues. The CDR3 region has the DNA TGTGCCAGCAGCCGCCGCGGGACTTCCTCACCGAGCTCCTACGAGCAGTACTTC. Amino acid sequence: CASSRRGTSSPSSYEQYF.